The 8 T cell receptor beta chains given below trace back to one sample, sequenced in a study of beta chain features in type 1 diabetes. Expressed TCRB transcripts were sequenced, since all the RNA that had been isolated was reverse transcribed. The method was immunoSEQ multiplex PCR; TCRdb's version includes in-frame clones alone and lacks a portion of them. This sample has hundreds of thousands of clones, with less than 15% found just once. The sample taken for sequencing was naive CD4+ T cells from blood. Source of these receptors: a woman aged 40-49 years in good health.

This clone was detected a few times. V and J are TRBV7-9 and TRBJ2-3; TRBD1 agrees at 11 bases. The J segment lost 8 bases and the V segment lost 5 bases, leaving 12 bases of the junction unmatched. CDR3 length equals 16 residues. Germline V lookup: CDR1 SEHNR, CDR2 FQNEAQ (reference sequence). CDR3 region: CASSQGTGQGARTQYF. The CDR3 nucleotides are TGTGCCAGCAGCCAGGGGACCGGACAGGGGGCGCGTACGCAGTATTTT.

J is TRBJ1-2 and V is TRBV2; the D is unclear. Germline V gene data show CDR1 as SNHLY and CDR2 as FYNNEI. The V gene lost 2 bases and the J gene lost 8 bases, with 15 bases spanning the gap. The CDR3 consists of 14 residues. CDR3 sequence (DNA): TGTGCCAGCAGTGAACAACGGAGGCCGGACGGCTACACCTTC. Encoded protein: CASSEQRRPDGYTF.

The rearrangement uses TRBV5-1 and TRBJ1-1, with no clear D. The germline V gene has CDR1 SGHRS and CDR2 YFSETQ. The CDR3 consists of 15 residues. Trimming removed 3 bases from V and 3 bases from J, with 15 bases in between. The CDR3 coding sequence is TGCGCCAGCAGCTACACCGACACGTATCACACTGAAGCTTTCTTT. Translated, it gives CASSYTDTYHTEAFF.

This clone was observed a handful of times. This chain uses TRBV20-1 with TRBJ2-7; D is unclear. Trimming took 0 bases from V and 3 from J, leaving 3 bases between them. Germline assignment: CDR1 DFQATT and CDR2 SNEGSKA (reference sequence). The CDR3 is 11 amino acids. The CDR3 is CSARDGYEQYF. CDR3 DNA: TGCAGTGCTAGAGACGGCTACGAGCAGTACTTC.

V gene TRBV29-1 combines with J gene TRBJ1-1; D is undetermined. The CDR3 has 13 amino acids. Trimming stripped 3 bases from V and 4 bases from J, with 12 bases between. Germline CDR1 SQVTM, CDR2 ANQGSEA. CDR3 in DNA: TGCAGCGTTGAGCGGGGTCTGGTCACTGAAGCTTTCTTT. It translates to CSVERGLVTEAFF.

The rearrangement joins TRBV11-2 to TRBJ2-7, with a weak D call TRBD1 (5 bases). Germline CDR1 reads SGHAT; CDR2 reads FQNNGV. The CDR3 contains 14 residues. The V end was cut by 5 bases, the J end by 2 bases, with 13 bases between. The CDR3 sequence: CASSPGAWTYEQYF. The CDR3 region has the DNA TGTGCCAGCAGCCCTGGGGCGTGGACCTACGAGCAGTACTTC.

The J gene is TRBJ2-1, the V gene TRBV5-1; 9 bases line up with TRBD1. CDR1 and CDR2 (germline): SGHRS, YFSETQ. The V and J ends lost 7 bases and 8 bases, in that order; junction bases with no gene match: 4. The CDR3 is 12 residues long. The CDR3 reads CASGDREDEQFF. The CDR3 nucleotides are TGCGCCAGCGGGGACAGGGAAGATGAGCAGTTCTTC.

This chain uses TRBV13 with TRBJ2-3; D might be TRBD2 (5 bases). CDR3 length: 16 residues. Germline V gene data show CDR1 as PRHDT and CDR2 as FYEKMQ (reference sequence). Deletions cut 8 bases from V and 6 bases from J, with 24 bases between. For the CDR3, the DNA is TGTGCCAGCTCCTACACATCACTAGAGGGCCGGGATACGCAGTATTTT. Translated, it gives CASSYTSLEGRDTQYF.